The text below deals with one TCR beta chain. Its antigen is currently not known. No much larger clonotype is one base removed from it; base qualities were not supplied. In Seattle, one collaborating source enrolled patients while the infection was active and tracked those patients longitudinally over the course of disease. Whole blood was collected in K2EDTA tubes by collaborating institutions according to the institutions' own protocols. For TCRbeta analysis, collaborators shipped samples in one of three forms: frozen whole blood, isolated PBMCs, or DNA extracted from either of those sample types. Including the terminal cysteine and phenylalanine, the CDR3 comprises 15 residues. Only the CDR3 DNA is retained, 45 bases long and in frame from the first base. The CDR1 and CDR2 encoded by the germline V gene are MNHEY and SVGEGT. V loses 5 bases, J loses 1 base, and the germline ends lie 12 bases apart.

TCRbeta CDR3 regions were amplified from genomic DNA by means of the immunoSEQ Assay, a bias-controlled multiplex PCR. The source study handled its data this way. Within the assay, amplification of reference gene primers was used to estimate how many nucleated cells each sample contained. Sequence reads were collapsed and filtered to measure the absolute abundance of every unique TCRbeta CDR3 rearrangement. For each sample, productive Simpson clonality was calculated as the square root of Simpson's diversity index across productive rearrangements. The table was pulled from immuneACCESS by TCRdb, which kept in-frame rearrangements only. Such tables lose some clones; where checked, under half of the loss comes from unresolved V genes, and the rest has no known cause. V and J calls and clone size are copied from that table; D and trimming were computed from the DNA. The sample table shows around 270,000 clones, and around 90% are seen once. The ten largest make up roughly 2.7% of the sample.

The sample originates from a study of blood T cell repertoires in COVID-19 (dated by TCRdb to between 2020 and 2021). About the investigation overall: Collaborator samples came from the United States, Italy and Spain and covered acute and convalescent phases of COVID-19. Where available, HLA class I and class II types were obtained from metadata supplied by the sample provider rather than from assay-based typing. The material from the prospective study consisted of cDNA or gDNA derived from T cells, B-cell-depleted T cells, or PBMCs. A de-identified subject ID, COVID-19 status, age in years and sex were almost always included in the sample metadata. A freely available public database, intended as a resource for researchers studying the immune response to SARS-CoV-2, is where the repertoires were released. Samples were obtained from the ongoing ImmuneRACE study (first 160 participants) and from 1,254 subjects provided by 6 global collaborators. The dataset comprised deeply sampled blood TCRbeta repertoires from subjects exposed to, actively infected with, or recovered from COVID-19.

Overall study results and their limits: How much clinical and demographic metadata was included differed by source and by participant, and the metadata was provided uncurated.

The sample consisted of peripheral blood. This clonotype was obtained from a person aged 18-35 years with COVID-19, enrolled during active disease. The chain uses TRBV6-2 or TRBV6-3 and TRBJ2-1, with TRBD2 as a weak D call on 5 bases. The CDR3 amino acid sequence is: CASSRRERSYNEQFF. The nucleotide sequence is TGTGCCAGCAGTAGACGTGAGCGGTCCTACAATGAGCAGTTCTTC.